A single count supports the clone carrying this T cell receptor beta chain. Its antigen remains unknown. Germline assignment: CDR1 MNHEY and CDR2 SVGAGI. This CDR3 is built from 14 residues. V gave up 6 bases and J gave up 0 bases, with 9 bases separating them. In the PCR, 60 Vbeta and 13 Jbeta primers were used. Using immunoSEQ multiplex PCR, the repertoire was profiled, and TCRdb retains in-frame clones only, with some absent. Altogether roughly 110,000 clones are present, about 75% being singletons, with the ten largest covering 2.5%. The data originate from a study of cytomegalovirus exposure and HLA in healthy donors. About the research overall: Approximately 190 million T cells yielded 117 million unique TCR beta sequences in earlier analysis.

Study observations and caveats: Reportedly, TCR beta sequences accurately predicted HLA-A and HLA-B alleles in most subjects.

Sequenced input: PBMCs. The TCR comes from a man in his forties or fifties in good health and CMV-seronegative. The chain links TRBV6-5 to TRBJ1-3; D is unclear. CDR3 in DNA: TGTGCCAGCAGGCCAGGATTCTCTGGAAACACCATATATTTT. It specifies CASRPGFSGNTIYF.